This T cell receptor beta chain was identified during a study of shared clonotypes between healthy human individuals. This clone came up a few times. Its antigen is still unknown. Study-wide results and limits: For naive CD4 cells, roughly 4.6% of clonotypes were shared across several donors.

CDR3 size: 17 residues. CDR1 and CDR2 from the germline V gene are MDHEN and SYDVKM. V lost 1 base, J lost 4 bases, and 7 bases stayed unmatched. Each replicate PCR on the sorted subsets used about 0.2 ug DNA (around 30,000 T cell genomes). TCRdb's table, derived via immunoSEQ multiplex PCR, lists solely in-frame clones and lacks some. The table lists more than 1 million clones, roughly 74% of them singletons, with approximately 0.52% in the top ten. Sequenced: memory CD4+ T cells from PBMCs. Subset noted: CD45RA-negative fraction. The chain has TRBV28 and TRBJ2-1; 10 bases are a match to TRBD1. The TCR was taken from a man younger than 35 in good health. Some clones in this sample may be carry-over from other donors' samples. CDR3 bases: TGTGCCAGCAGTTTATTTAACCGACAGGGGGCTTACAATGAGCAGTTCTTC. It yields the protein CASSLFNRQGAYNEQFF.